This is a list of T cell receptor beta chains from one sample in a study of spatial heterogeneity in lung cancer. TCRdb re-derived calls from the 5' RACE reads in MiXCR, one entry per CDR3 protein. The table shows roughly 75,000 distinct CDR3 sequences, with 10% to 15% occurring only once. The source was PBMCs, collected at surgery. These receptors all come from a male donor with early-stage non-small cell lung cancer. Each CDR3 is given with its conserved first and last residue. The D gene is left open where the match is weak. Clone size is not always given. Where it is, it says once, few, many or a class for expanded clones.

D gene: NA; clone size: many; J gene: TRBJ2-7; V gene: TRBV12-2; CDR3 DNA: TGTGCAAGTCGTTCCCCATTTGGTGTCCCGCCATCCACCTACGAGCAGTACTTC; CDR3 protein: CASRSPFGVPPSTYEQYF
D gene: TRBD1; clone size: NA; J gene: TRBJ1-5; V gene: TRBV6-1; CDR3 DNA: TGTGCCAGCAGGGAAACCGGGACAGGGAGGGTTCAGCCCCAGCATTTT; CDR3 protein: CASRETGTGRVQPQHF
D gene: TRBD1; clone size: NA; J gene: TRBJ2-2; V gene: TRBV19; CDR3 DNA: TGTGCCAGTAGTAAGGACAGGGGGCGCGGCACCGGGGAGCTGTTTTTT; CDR3 protein: CASSKDRGRGTGELFF
D gene: NA; clone size: NA; J gene: TRBJ1-6; V gene: TRBV7-3; CDR3 DNA: TGTGCCAGCAGCCAGCAAGGTGGTGCCGTGAATTCACCCCTCCACTTT; CDR3 protein: CASSQQGGAVNSPLHF
D gene: TRBD1; clone size: NA; J gene: TRBJ1-1; V gene: TRBV5-1; CDR3 DNA: TGCGCCAGCAGCTTTAGTACAGGGGATACTGAAGCTTTCTTT; CDR3 protein: CASSFSTGDTEAFF
D gene: NA; clone size: many; J gene: TRBJ2-1; V gene: TRBV6-5; CDR3 DNA: TGTGCCAGCAGTTACCTGCCGACAGGTAGTTACAATGAGCAGTTCTTC; CDR3 protein: CASSYLPTGSYNEQFF
D gene: TRBD2; clone size: many; J gene: TRBJ2-1; V gene: TRBV10-3; CDR3 DNA: TGTGCCGCCGCCCTAGCGGGAGGGGACGATGAGCAGTTCTTC; CDR3 protein: CAAALAGGDDEQFF
D gene: NA; clone size: NA; J gene: TRBJ2-7; V gene: TRBV20-1; CDR3 DNA: TGCAGTGCTAGAGATTTAGAGCCTTTCGCGTACGAGCAGTACTTC; CDR3 protein: CSARDLEPFAYEQYF
D gene: NA; clone size: NA; J gene: TRBJ1-5; V gene: TRBV3-1; CDR3 DNA: TGTGCCAGCAGCCAGGAGGTAGGTGGGCCCCAGCATTTT; CDR3 protein: CASSQEVGGPQHF
D gene: NA; clone size: NA; J gene: TRBJ2-7; V gene: TRBV5-4; CDR3 DNA: TGTGCCAGCAGCCCGAAGAGGAACGAGCAGTACTTC; CDR3 protein: CASSPKRNEQYF
D gene: TRBD1; clone size: many; J gene: TRBJ1-2; V gene: TRBV10-3; CDR3 DNA: TGTGCCATCAGTGAAGACAGGGGGCGAGGCTACACCTTC; CDR3 protein: CAISEDRGRGYTF
D gene: TRBD1; clone size: many; J gene: TRBJ1-2; V gene: TRBV29-1; CDR3 DNA: TGCAGCGTTACAGGGGGCAGGGGCTACACCTTC; CDR3 protein: CSVTGGRGYTF
D gene: NA; clone size: many; J gene: TRBJ2-7; V gene: TRBV29-1; CDR3 DNA: TGCAGCGTAGGACTAGGGGGGAACGAGCAGTACTTC; CDR3 protein: CSVGLGGNEQYF
D gene: NA; clone size: NA; J gene: TRBJ2-7; V gene: TRBV20-1; CDR3 DNA: TGCAGCGTTCGGGGTGCCGAGGCGTACGAGCAGTACTTC; CDR3 protein: CSVRGAEAYEQYF
D gene: NA; clone size: NA; J gene: TRBJ2-5; V gene: TRBV19; CDR3 DNA: TGTGCCAGTAGTATCCAGGGGCCATCATTCCAAGAGACCCAGTACTTC; CDR3 protein: CASSIQGPSFQETQYF
D gene: NA; clone size: NA; J gene: TRBJ1-1; V gene: TRBV12-3/TRBV12-4; CDR3 DNA: TGTGCCAGCAGTTTATCCCTCCCGAACACTGAAGCTTTCTTT; CDR3 protein: CASSLSLPNTEAFF